This T cell receptor (beta chain) was recovered during a study of blood T cells in healthy people across ages. The CDR3 spans 15 residues. Germline lookup yields CDR1 SGHTA and CDR2 FQGNSA. Trimming took off 5 bases at V and 6 bases at J, with 17 bases between the two ends. Combining a sample-barcoded 5' primer with a J-beta primer mix, a second PCR ran for roughly 7 to 12 cycles. The authors tagged each cDNA molecule using a template-switch adaptor with 12 random nucleotides. A single record per CDR3 protein comes from TCRdb applying MiXCR to the 5' RACE reads. The sample has around 1,000,000 distinct CDR3 sequences, roughly 24% seen once; the top ten hold around 0.75%. No fewer than 7 million PBMCs went into each sample. These data were also reused for a study on T cells of mothers and their children. From that report: Per mother, over 8 million TCR beta CDR3 reads were obtained; per child, about 3 million. An overlap that was slightly higher, though non-significant, was seen in related mother-child pairs versus unrelated pairs.

Material for sequencing was blood. The chain is built from TRBV7-2 and TRBJ2-1; D remains unclear. This sequence originates from a girl aged 2-10 years in good health. As DNA, the CDR3 is TGTGCCAGCAGCCCTATCTCCAGGAAGTCCAATGAGCAGTTCTTC. It encodes CASSPISRKSNEQFF.